This entry is about one TCR beta chain. This clonotype was seen ten or more times. No antigen is known for it. Base qualities were left out, and no much larger clone turns up one base away. The record originates from a study of T cells in Graves' hyperthyroidism and ophthalmopathy (dated by TCRdb to between 2019 and 2020). Regarding the study in general: Peripheral blood was sampled at the time of initial diagnosis, prior to any treatment. TCR V-J signatures able to tell the groups apart were searched for in a discovery cohort of more than 90 patients, of whom over 40 had Graves' ophthalmopathy and roughly 58 had stable Graves' hyperthyroidism. An independent validation cohort of some 18 hyperthyroidism patients and 17 patients who later progressed to ophthalmopathy tested prospective prediction of ophthalmopathy. The approximately 97 discovery patients were randomly divided into training and test sets at a 7:3 ratio. In several Graves' hyperthyroidism patients, the study also compared T-cell repertoires from thyroid tissue with T-cell repertoires from blood. Following sampling, methimazole starting at 30 mg daily was given to hyperthyroidism patients, and high-dose intravenous methylprednisolone was given to ophthalmopathy patients. TCR Vbeta CDR3 sequencing of 120 to 150 peripheral blood samples (over 40 ophthalmopathy, roughly 74 hyperthyroidism and some 17 progressor patients) is reported in the paper.

What the authors observed across the whole study: Sample size was not statistically predetermined, and blinding of investigators to group allocation was not performed. Most expanded thyroid clonotypes (frequency above 0.001) were also detected in blood, a finding suggesting that blood repertoires may reflect thyroid immune responses. Ophthalmopathy was separated from stable hyperthyroidism by a 13 V-J signature model, with around 90% sensitivity and 81% to 82% specificity obtained in cross-validation and 80%/75% obtained in testing. In validation, the model predicted progression to ophthalmopathy a median of roughly 6.2 months before onset, with roughly 68% sensitivity and about 72% specificity.

TCR beta CDR3 regions were amplified from RNA transcripts. The first round of RT-PCR for the TCR CDR3 was performed with the HTBI primer set and the Qiagen OneStep RT-PCR kit. Libraries were constructed in a second round of multiplex PCR, after which size selection and purification were carried out. Libraries were sequenced paired-end with 100 bp reads on an Illumina HiSeq2000. Turning to the authors' computational methods: SOAPnuke was used to process the raw data, throwing out any read that contained adapters or uncalled bases, had a mean Phred below 15, or lacked an exact constant-primer or identifier match. High-quality paired reads were merged with COPE v1.2.5, and unique nucleotide sequences were defined as clonotypes. MiTCR v1.1 was used to align clonotypes to the IMGT TRBV, TRBD and TRBJ reference segments. Analysis was restricted to V-J combinations with a frequency above 0.0001, which covered roughly 99% of repertoires. The TCS score was defined as the ratio of F50 (clonal expansion) to E x V (chaos), calculated using BLOSUM62-based TCRdist between CDR3 peptides within each V-J. Welch's t-statistics and random forest reduced 450 to 600 V-J features to under 15, which were used in a naive Bayes classifier (R e1071). TCRdb reprocessed the public reads (quality trimming at Q25 with fastp, clone calling with MiXCR) and kept in-frame beta chains. Every distinct CDR3 protein forms one entry, paired with its most common genes and DNA. The V and J calls, along with clone size, are taken from TCRdb and not from the paper's own processing. In all, the sample holds 200,000 to 250,000 distinct CDR3 sequences, and less than 20% of those were seen once. Approximately 30% of the sample rests with the top ten.

In the ophthalmopathy patients, disease was moderately to severely active, with a Clinical Activity Score of 3 or more, a NOSPECS grade of 4 or more, and a duration of less than 3 months. Patients with uncontrolled infections, other autoimmune diseases, pregnancy or lactation were excluded. Diagnoses relied on clinical symptoms, serum thyroxine and TRAb, thyroid ultrasound and orbital computed tomography. PBMCs were isolated from roughly 10 ml of fresh peripheral blood by Ficoll-Paque density gradient centrifugation. Total RNA was extracted with Trizol reagent, and quality was checked on an Agilent 2100 Bioanalyzer. This clonotype was sampled from a woman in her late teens or twenties with Graves' ophthalmopathy. Sequencing was performed on blood.

The nucleotide sequence reads TGCAGTGCTCCAACCGGGACAGTTCTCTACGAGCAGTACTTC. It codes for CSAPTGTVLYEQYF. The receptor chain draws on TRBV20-1 and TRBJ2-7, with 7 central nucleotides matching TRBD1. The V end gives up 5 bases and the J end 3 bases, leaving 10 bases in the junction not matched to a gene. The CDR1 and CDR2 encoded by the germline V gene (reference sequence) are DFQATT and SNEGSKA. The cysteine opens and the phenylalanine closes a CDR3 of 14 amino acids. CDR3 DNA only is kept here, 42 bases in frame from base 1.